The 7 T cell receptor beta chains reported below all come from one sample, sequenced in a study of T cell responses to AZD1222 COVID-19 vaccine. Sequenced by immunoSEQ multiplex PCR; TCRdb stores in-frame clones only, minus some. Of fewer than 70,000 clones in the sample, 65% to 80% were seen once. The material was peripheral blood, obtained 28 days after the second AZD1222 dose. The source of these receptors is an adult who received the AZD1222 COVID-19 vaccine.

The J gene is TRBJ2-1, the V gene TRBV19, with D perhaps given as TRBD1 or TRBD2 (5 bases each). Germline assignment: CDR1 LNHDA and CDR2 SQIVND (reference sequence). The length of the CDR3 is 14 residues. Trimming removed 3 bases at V and 4 bases at J, with 10 bases between. CDR3 DNA: TGTGCCAGTAGTATGGGGACGGATTACAATGAGCAGTTCTTC. Its translation is CASSMGTDYNEQFF.

The V and J genes are TRBV6-2 or TRBV6-3 and TRBJ1-2; D is ambiguous. The CDR3 length is 15 residues. V dropped 0 bases and J dropped 2 bases, with 10 bases sitting between them. Germline CDR1 reads MNHEY; CDR2 reads SVGEGT. The CDR3, as DNA: TGTGCCAGCAGTTACTCGCAGTCACTGAACTATGGCTACACCTTC. Translation: CASSYSQSLNYGYTF.

This clone was seen once. This chain connects TRBV6-5 to TRBJ2-3; TRBD1 matches at 7 bases. The trim removed 2 bases at V and 6 bases at J, leaving 11 bases unmatched. Germline V CDR1 and CDR2: MNHEY, SVGAGI. The CDR3 spans 16 residues. The DNA of the CDR3 is TGTGCCAGCAGTTACAGGTCAAGACAGGGTTCTGATACGCAGTATTTT. This codes for CASSYRSRQGSDTQYF.

The chain has TRBV19 and TRBJ1-6, with a tentative D call TRBD1 (5 bases). Germline CDR1 reads LNHDA; CDR2 reads SQIVND (reference sequence). There are 14 residues in the CDR3. Trimming removed 7 bases at V and 6 bases at J, with 13 bases between. The CDR3 sequence is CASNPQGLNSPLHF. The CDR3 DNA sequence: TGTGCCAGTAACCCCCAGGGACTTAATTCACCCCTCCACTTT. Drawing the rest from reference TRBV19 and TRBJ1-6, the complete variable domain is DGGITQSPKYLFRKEGQNVTLSCEQNLNHDAMYWYRQDPGQGLRLIYYSQIVNDFQKGDIAEGYSVSREKKESFPLTVTSAQKNPTAFYLCASNPQGLNSPLHFGNGTRLTVT.

V gene TRBV7-3 combines with J gene TRBJ1-1; no definite D call. V was clipped by 2 bases and J by 4 bases, with 8 bases between them. From germline, CDR1 is SGHTA and CDR2 FQGTGA. CDR3 length: 13 amino acids. The CDR3 loop reads CASSLGDITEAFF. The CDR3 nucleotides read TGTGCCAGCAGCTTAGGGGATATCACTGAAGCTTTCTTT.

The V gene is TRBV28, the J gene TRBJ2-7; maybe TRBD2 (6 bases). CDR1 MDHEN and CDR2 SYDVKM come from the germline V gene. V lost 4 bases to trimming and J lost 9 bases, with 19 bases between them. The CDR3 spans 14 residues. CDR3 protein: CASSSRDSRHRQYF. Here the CDR3 DNA reads TGTGCCAGCAGTTCCCGGGACTCAAGGCACCGGCAGTACTTC.

The J gene is TRBJ2-5, the V gene TRBV10-1; tentative D call: TRBD2 (6 bases). CDR3 size: 13 residues. Trimming left V 3 bases short and J 5 bases short, with 10 bases between. Germline loops: CDR1 WNHNN, CDR2 SYGVQD (reference sequence). The CDR3 loop is CASSEAGSETQYF. DNA of the CDR3: TGCGCCAGCAGTGAAGCCGGGAGTGAGACCCAGTACTTC.